This TCR beta chain emerged from a study of metastatic and nonmetastatic thyroid tumors. Study-level information: Malignant thyroid and benign thyroid patients provided blood and tumor or nodule tissue whose repertoires were compared. Study conclusions and caveats: Malignant thyroid tumors reportedly exceeded benign nodules significantly in TCR beta diversity, with the difference appearing in blood and tumor.

The CDR3 totals 15 residues. J lost 7 bases, V lost 3 bases, and 7 bases had no gene match. Germline-derived CDR1 and CDR2 are MNHEY and SVGEGT. Original handling: To classify distant metastasis in papillary thyroid cancer, a model was built from CDR3 differences across clinicopathological groups. TCRdb re-analyzed the PCR reads through MiXCR. The V and J calls were not made by the authors but by TCRdb's processing. The sample records 35,000 to 40,000 clones, around 16% being singletons. Thyroid surgery took place with no prior treatment in any patient. This clone has a count of ten or more. Its antigen remains unknown.

The TCR was taken from a female donor with papillary thyroid cancer or a benign thyroid nodule (not recorded which). Some clones in this sample may be carry-over from other donors' samples. This chain links TRBV6-2 or TRBV6-3 with TRBJ1-5, with 9 bases matching TRBD1. The sequencing sample was made of tumor tissue. DNA of the CDR3: TGTGCCAGCAGTTATGGACAGGGGTTTCGGCAGCCCCAGCATTTT. As protein: CASSYGQGFRQPQHF.